A single sample is the source of the 10 T cell receptor beta chains below, sequenced in a study of shared clonotypes between healthy human individuals. Sequencing was performed with immunoSEQ multiplex PCR; in TCRdb, only in-frame clones are kept and a portion is missing. The repertoire holds about 460,000 clones, with around 77% as singletons. The source material was PBMCs. The receptors stem from a woman aged 40 to 50 in good health. Some clones in this sample may be carry-over from other donors' samples.

This chain links TRBV2 with TRBJ1-2, with 8 bases aligning to TRBD1. J was trimmed by 0 bases and V by 6 bases; bases with no gene match: 3. CDR3 length equals 14 residues. Germline lookup yields CDR1 SNHLY and CDR2 FYNNEI. The CDR3, as DNA: TGTGCCAGCAGGAAACAGGGGGCTAACTATGGCTACACCTTC. Protein sequence: CASRKQGANYGYTF.

V and J are TRBV6-4 and TRBJ2-3; possible D gene TRBD2, 6 bases. This CDR3 is 15 amino acids long. Germline CDR1 and CDR2: MRHNA and SNTAGT. V dropped 2 bases and J dropped 4 bases, with 13 bases sitting between them. The CDR3 DNA is TGTGCCAGCAGTGACGGGGCGGGAAGCGCAGATACGCAGTATTTT. It translates to CASSDGAGSADTQYF.

V gene TRBV9 combines with J gene TRBJ2-1; the D gene is possibly TRBD1 (6 bases). V was shortened by 2 bases and J by 7 bases, with 13 bases between the two germline ends. Germline V gene sequence: CDR1 SGDLS, CDR2 YYNGEE. CDR3 length equals 14 residues. The CDR3 protein is CASSVGAGMNEQFF. The CDR3 nucleotides are TGTGCCAGCAGCGTGGGGGCAGGGATGAATGAGCAGTTCTTC.

V gene TRBV5-1 combines with J gene TRBJ2-5; D could derive from TRBD1 or TRBD2 (5 bases each). The end of the DNA aligns better with TRBJ2-7, so the J call may be wrong. CDR1 SGHRS and CDR2 YFSETQ come from the germline V gene. The CDR3 totals 12 residues. CDR3 residues: CASRRDGYEQYF. CDR3 DNA: TGCGCCAGCAGGAGGGACGGCTACGAGCAGTACTTC.

The chain is built from TRBV5-1 and TRBJ2-7, with D tentatively TRBD2 (6 bases). Germline V lookup: CDR1 SGHRS, CDR2 YFSETQ. With 4 bases removed from V and 1 base from J, the gap between germline ends came to 12 bases. The CDR3 is 14 residues long. CDR3 loop: CASSPLASSYEQYF. The DNA for the CDR3 is TGCGCCAGCAGCCCCCTAGCGAGTTCCTACGAGCAGTACTTC. The full variable domain, in which reference TRBV5-1 and TRBJ2-7 provide the parts outside the CDR3, is KAGVTQTPRYLIKTRGQQVTLSCSPISGHRSVSWYQQTPGQGLQFLFEYFSETQRNKGNFPGRFSGRQFSNSRSEMNVSTLELGDSALYLCASSPLASSYEQYFGPGTRLTVT.

V is TRBV27 and J is TRBJ2-1, with 7 nucleotides matching TRBD2. Germline V CDR1 and CDR2: MNHEY, SMNVEV (reference sequence). J lost 3 bases, V lost 6 bases, and 11 bases had no gene match. The CDR3 length is 16 residues. The CDR3 nucleotides are TGTGCCAGCAGCTTCAACGCGAAGCGGGGCTACAATGAGCAGTTCTTC. The encoded protein is CASSFNAKRGYNEQFF.

The table lists this clone with a count of one. In nucleotides, the CDR3 is TGTGCCAGCAGCCCGAGATGCTACGAGCAGTACTTC. It codes for CASSPRCYEQYF. This rearrangement joins TRBV7-3 to TRBJ2-7; D uncertain. V dropped 5 bases and J dropped 3 bases, with 8 bases sitting between them. The CDR3 has 12 residues. Germline V lookup: CDR1 SGHTA, CDR2 FQGTGA.

V gene TRBV7-9 combines with J gene TRBJ1-2; 9 bases match TRBD1. This CDR3 has 15 amino acids. V lost 4 bases and J lost 4; bases outside the gene matches: 7. CDR1 SEHNR and CDR2 FQNEAQ come from the germline V gene (reference sequence). CDR3 nucleotide sequence: TGTGCCAGCAGCTCCTGGGACAGGGTGAGCTATGGCTACACCTTC. It translates to CASSSWDRVSYGYTF.

The V call is TRBV2, the J call TRBJ2-3; possible D gene TRBD2, 6 bases. Per germline, CDR1 SNHLY and CDR2 FYNNEI. The CDR3 is made up of 14 amino acids. V lost 10 bases and J 5 bases, leaving 19 bases between the germline ends. CDR3 in DNA: TGTGCCACCTCATTAGCGGTTGTAGAAGATACGCAGTATTTT. It yields the protein CATSLAVVEDTQYF.

This chain joins TRBV6-5 and TRBJ2-5; the D is unclear. Per the germline V gene, CDR1 is MNHEY and CDR2 is SVGAGI. The ends were cut back, 5 bases at V and 1 base at J, with 8 bases in the middle. The CDR3 contains 13 residues. CDR3 amino acids: CASSGSLQETQYF. Here the CDR3 DNA reads TGTGCCAGCAGTGGATCCCTCCAAGAGACCCAGTACTTC.